The entry below gives a single T cell receptor beta chain sequence along with its context. What it binds is not known. The sample originates from a study of shared clonotypes between healthy human individuals. The germline CDR1 and CDR2 sequences are SGHRS and YFSETQ. The ends were cut back, 1 base at V and 4 bases at J, with 14 bases in the middle. The CDR3 has 15 amino acids. Study-wide points: Non-shared clonotypes were found to have lower generation probabilities than the clonotypes that were shared by all four of the sorted-subset donors. The authors expected sequencing depth to affect clonotype sharing among donors. Limited genetic and exposure-history diversity came from having few donors.

The input for sorted-subset replicate PCRs was about 210 ng DNA, 25,000 to 35,000 T cell genomes. Profiling relied on immunoSEQ multiplex PCR, and the TCRdb table lists in-frame clones only, not all of them. Of millions of clones in the sample, roughly nine tenths were seen once. The chain links TRBV5-1 to TRBJ2-5; D might be TRBD1 (5 bases). Material: naive CD4+ T cells sorted from blood. Regarding subset: CD45RA+ positively selected. The origin of this receptor is a man younger than 35 in good health. In DNA, the CDR3 is TGCGCCAGCAGCTTGCGTGGACACCTCGGAGAGACCCAGTACTTC. Amino acids: CASSLRGHLGETQYF.